The source of this T cell receptor beta chain is a study of blood T cell repertoires in COVID-19. For the study at large: The samples span acute and convalescent COVID-19 from the United States, Italy and Spain. Sample material is recorded as cDNA or gDNA derived from T cells, B-cell-depleted T cells, or PBMCs.

Under the authors' procedure: Nucleated cell number was recorded as an estimate derived from reference gene primer amplification. Repertoires were generated with immunoSEQ multiplex PCR, while TCRdb's copy carries only in-frame clones and drops some. V, J and clone size are taken as reported in that table, and D and trimming were inferred from the DNA itself. The sample has tens of thousands of clones; over 75% are singletons. The germline CDR1 and CDR2 sequences are SEHNR and FQNEAQ (reference sequence). The CDR3 extends over 15 amino acids. V lost 4 bases, J lost 1 base, and 4 bases stayed unmatched.

What was sequenced was peripheral blood. This sequence joins TRBV7-9 and TRBJ1-1; 9 positions match TRBD1. The TCR originated in a human donor in a cohort sampled during active COVID-19. DNA of the CDR3: TGTGCCAGCAGCTCCGCGGGACAGGGGAACACTGAAGCTTTCTTT. It codes for CASSSAGQGNTEAFF.